This record looks at one T cell receptor beta chain sequence and its context. As yet, its antigen is unknown. Unmatched junction bases numbered 6, after V lost 0 bases and J lost 3 bases. CDR3 length: 16 residues. Germline assignment: CDR1 MNHEY and CDR2 SVGAGI. This entry belongs to a study of T cell responses to AZD1222 COVID-19 vaccine. Study-wide context: Second-dose intervals near 4 or 12 weeks were combined. Overall study results and limits: Only 5 or 6 individuals given AZD1222 were seropositive at baseline. Dominant CD4 TCR responses targeted spike regions 160-218 and 743-854.

TCRdb keeps only in-frame clones here, not all; method: immunoSEQ multiplex PCR. Seen here are about 87,000 clones, 90% observed once, and the top ten hold approximately 8.7%. V is TRBV6-5 and J is TRBJ1-2; 8 bases are shared with TRBD1. The sequencing here drew on peripheral blood, taken on day 0 of AZD1222 vaccination. The TCR sequence derives from an adult in good health. The CDR3 loop reads CASSYSRGQGDYGYTF. CDR3 DNA: TGTGCCAGCAGTTACTCGCGAGGACAGGGTGACTATGGCTACACCTTC.